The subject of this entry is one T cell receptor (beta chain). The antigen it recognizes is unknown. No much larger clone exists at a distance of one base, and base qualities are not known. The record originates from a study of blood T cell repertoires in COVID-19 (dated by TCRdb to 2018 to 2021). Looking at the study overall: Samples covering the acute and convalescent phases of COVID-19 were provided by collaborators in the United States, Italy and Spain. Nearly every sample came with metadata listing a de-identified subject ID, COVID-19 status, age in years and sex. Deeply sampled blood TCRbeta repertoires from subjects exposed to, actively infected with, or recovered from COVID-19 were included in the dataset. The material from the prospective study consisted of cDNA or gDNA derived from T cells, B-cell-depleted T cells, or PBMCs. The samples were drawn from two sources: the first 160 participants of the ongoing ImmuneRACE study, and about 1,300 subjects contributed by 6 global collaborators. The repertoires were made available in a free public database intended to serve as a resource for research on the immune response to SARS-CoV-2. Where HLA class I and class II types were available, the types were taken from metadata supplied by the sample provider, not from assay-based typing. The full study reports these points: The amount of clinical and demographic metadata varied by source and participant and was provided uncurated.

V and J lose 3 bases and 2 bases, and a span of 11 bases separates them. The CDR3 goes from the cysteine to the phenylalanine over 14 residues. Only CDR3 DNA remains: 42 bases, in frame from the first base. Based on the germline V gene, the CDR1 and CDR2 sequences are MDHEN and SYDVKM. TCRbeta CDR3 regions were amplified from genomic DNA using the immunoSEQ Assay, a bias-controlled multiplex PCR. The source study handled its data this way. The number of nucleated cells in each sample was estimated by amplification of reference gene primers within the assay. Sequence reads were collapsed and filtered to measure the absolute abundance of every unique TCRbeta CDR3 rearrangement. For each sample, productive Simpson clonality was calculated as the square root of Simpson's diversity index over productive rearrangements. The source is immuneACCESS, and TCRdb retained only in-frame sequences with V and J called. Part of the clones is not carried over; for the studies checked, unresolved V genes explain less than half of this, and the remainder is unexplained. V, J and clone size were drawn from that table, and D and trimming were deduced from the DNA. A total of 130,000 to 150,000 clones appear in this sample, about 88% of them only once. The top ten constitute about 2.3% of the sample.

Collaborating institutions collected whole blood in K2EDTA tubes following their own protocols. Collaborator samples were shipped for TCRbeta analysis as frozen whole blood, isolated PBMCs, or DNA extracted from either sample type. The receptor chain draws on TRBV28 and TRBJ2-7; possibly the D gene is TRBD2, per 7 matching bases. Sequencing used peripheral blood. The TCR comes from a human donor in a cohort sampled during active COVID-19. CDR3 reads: CASSLGGQTYEQYF. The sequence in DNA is TGTGCCAGCAGTTTGGGGGGGCAGACCTACGAGCAGTACTTC.